This T cell receptor (beta chain) was captured by sequencing in a study of blood T cell repertoires in COVID-19. Study context: The United States, Italy and Spain supplied acute and convalescent COVID-19 samples.

Original methodology: Reference gene primer amplification gave nucleated cell count estimates. Libraries were prepared by immunoSEQ multiplex PCR; TCRdb keeps only in-frame clonotypes and omits some of them. V and J calls and clone size are copied from that table; D and trimming were computed from the DNA. This sample carries roughly 290,000 clones, around 90% of them seen once, and the ten largest clones take about 5.5%. Recruitment covered about 25 US areas and drew participants whose ages spanned 18 to 89 years. Cohort 3 donors counted as recovered after two negative PCRs, clearance, or resolved symptoms. The length of the CDR3 is 16 residues. Trimming shortened V by 0 bases and J by 0 bases, and 9 bases separated the two germline ends. Germline CDR1 and CDR2: LGHNA and YNFKEQ.

This sequence originates from a woman in her thirties or forties who had recovered from COVID-19. This chain uses TRBV4-2 with TRBJ2-1; no reliable D call. Sequencing was done on a sample of PBMCs or T cells enriched from blood (not recorded which). CDR3 residues: CASSQDGAASYNEQFF. CDR3 in DNA: TGTGCCAGCAGCCAAGACGGCGCGGCCTCCTACAATGAGCAGTTCTTC.